This paragraph covers one T cell receptor (beta chain) sequence. Its binding antigen is unknown. The sample holds no much larger clone one base away, and base qualities are not on file. The sample belongs to a study of lymphopenia after photon versus proton radiotherapy (dated 2019 in TCRdb). Regarding the study in general: Photon and proton radiation therapy were compared by the study for their immunological effects in patients with gastrointestinal tumors who developed high-grade lymphopenia. A cohort of about 20 patients with gastrointestinal tumors who received either photon or proton therapy and subsequently developed lymphopenia was included. The study aimed to characterize how the two radiation modalities differ in their impact on the immune system. Overall study outcomes, separate from this receptor: Proton-treated patients stayed relatively stable during treatment, while photon-treated patients lost naive T cells and TCR diversity and gained effector/memory populations. Across the cohort, a larger post-nadir drop in TCR diversity was inversely correlated with overall survival time among patients who died. The survival association was examined only in patients who died, and the authors described better survival with proton therapy as a possibility, not as a demonstrated result. After the lymphocyte count nadir, repertoires from photon-treated patients showed oligoclonal expansion, particularly of CD8+ Temra cells, and this expansion drove the decline in diversity.

The receptor library was made with the immunoSEQ multiplex PCR assay. Deep sequencing of rearranged TCR beta loci, alongside multiparametric flow cytometry, was used to profile T cell repertoires. TCRdb took over this immuneACCESS table, retaining in-frame rearrangements with V and J assigned. Such tables are incomplete; in checked studies, under half of the missing clones stem from an unresolved V gene, and the remainder is unexplained. The sample contains over 50,000 clones, approximately 86% of them found a single time. The top ten clones comprise approximately 2.2% of the sample. The CDR3 contains 15 residues, cysteine and phenylalanine counted. Only the CDR3 DNA stays, 45 bases, in frame from base 1. The germline V gene provides CDR1 SGHTA and CDR2 FQGNSA. V loses 1 base of germline sequence and J loses 1 base, and the interval between the two ends is 10 bases.

Source: peripheral blood, taken from a patient treated with photon-based radiotherapy. The chain uses TRBV7-2 and TRBJ1-2; tentative D gene TRBD1, with 5 bases matching. The TCR originated in a man in his forties with gastric cancer. The nucleotide sequence is given as TGTGCCAGCAGCTTAGTAGGGACGGATAACTATGGCTACACCTTC. Its translation reads: CASSLVGTDNYGYTF.